The next 16 T cell receptor beta chains were all read from a single sample in a study of cytomegalovirus exposure and HLA in healthy donors. Vbeta (60) and Jbeta (13) primers were used in the PCR. Profiling relied on immunoSEQ multiplex PCR, and the TCRdb table lists in-frame clones only, not all of them. The sample lists 130,000 to 150,000 clones, about 74% occurring once. Material: PBMCs. Receptors originate from a woman between 45 and 65 years old in good health and CMV-seronegative.

In this sample, this clone turned up many times. The chain links TRBV2 to TRBJ2-6; a possible D gene is TRBD1 (6 bases). V lost 5 bases to trimming and J lost 0 bases, with 14 bases between them. The CDR3 is 17 residues long. Germline CDR1 and CDR2: SNHLY and FYNNEI. The DNA for the CDR3 is TGTGCCAGCAGTAAAATTACAGGGTTCTCTGGGGCCAACGTCCTGACTTTC. This encodes CASSKITGFSGANVLTF.

The V call is TRBV4-1, the J call TRBJ1-1; D gene ambiguous. CDR3 length: 13 residues. The V and J ends lost 3 bases and 4 bases respectively, with 9 bases between them. Germline assignment: CDR1 MGHRA and CDR2 YSYEKL. The CDR3 DNA sequence: TGCGCCAGCAGCCATGCAGGAATCACTGAAGCTTTCTTT. Residues: CASSHAGITEAFF.

The V and J genes are TRBV18 and TRBJ2-7; a possible D gene is TRBD2 (5 bases). The CDR3 extends over 14 amino acids. In germline, CDR1 is KGHSH, CDR2 LQKENI. V shed 3 bases and J shed 4 bases, with 13 bases lying between them. This CDR3 reads CASSPQLRGYEQYF. CDR3 in DNA: TGTGCCAGCTCACCCCAACTGCGAGGGTACGAGCAGTACTTC.

This chain uses TRBV2 with TRBJ2-7; maybe TRBD1 (5 bases). CDR1 and CDR2 from the germline V gene are SNHLY and FYNNEI. The V end was cut by 1 base, the J end by 3 bases, with 10 bases between. This CDR3 is built from 14 residues. The CDR3 sequence is CASSEGGLVYEQYF. CDR3 nucleotide sequence: TGTGCCAGCAGTGAAGGGGGCCTAGTCTACGAGCAGTACTTC.

The chain combines TRBV9 with TRBJ2-7; 7 positions agree with TRBD1. CDR3 length: 13 amino acids. J gave up 3 bases and V 4 bases, and 4 bases lay outside the gene matches. Germline V gene lookup returns CDR1 SGDLS and CDR2 YYNGEE. The CDR3 coding sequence is TGTGCCAGCAGCCAGGGGGTAAGCTACGAGCAGTACTTC. It codes for CASSQGVSYEQYF.

This CDR3 reads CASSLEATNEKLFF. The CDR3, as DNA: TGCGCCAGCAGCTTAGAAGCGACTAATGAAAAACTGTTTTTT. The chain has TRBV5-1 and TRBJ1-4; D remains ambiguous. Trimming removed 2 bases from V and 2 bases from J, with 7 bases in between. The germline V gene encodes CDR1 SGHRS and CDR2 YFSETQ. The CDR3 sequence is 14 residues long.

The chain joins TRBV14 to TRBJ2-1; no clear D. The CDR3 is 15 residues long. Germline CDR1 SGHDN, CDR2 FVKESK. The V and J ends lost 4 bases and 10 bases respectively, with 20 bases between them. The CDR3 coding sequence is TGTGCCAGCAGCCCGGCAAATGGCAATGCCAGGGAGCAGTTCTTC. This translates into CASSPANGNAREQFF.

This clone was counted a few times. This chain uses TRBV11-2 with TRBJ2-2; D call uncertain. CDR1 and CDR2 (germline): SGHAT, FQNNGV. The CDR3 totals 14 residues. V was shortened by 4 bases and J by 6 bases, with 12 bases between the two germline ends. The CDR3 nucleotides are TGTGCCAGCAGCTCCCAAATTCCATCCGGGGAGCTGTTTTTT. Its translation is CASSSQIPSGELFF.

CDR3 amino acids: CASSSQLGQYF. The DNA for the CDR3 is TGTGCCAGCAGTTCCCAGCTAGGGCAGTACTTC. The rearrangement links TRBV28 to TRBJ2-7; D ambiguous. This CDR3 has 11 amino acids. Germline lookup yields CDR1 MDHEN and CDR2 SYDVKM. Trimming stripped 4 bases from V and 9 bases from J, with 10 bases between.

For this clone: Compared with germline, one end of the junction differs, possibly owing to a read error. V is TRBV7-9 and J is TRBJ1-6, with a possible D match to TRBD1 (6 bases). The CDR3 length is 14 residues. Germline lookup yields CDR1 SEHNR and CDR2 FQNEAQ (reference sequence). CDR3 nucleotides: TGTTCCAGCAGCTTAGGGGGACTTAATTCACCCCTCCACTTT. Its protein is CSSSLGGLNSPLHF.

This clone was picked up one time. The gene calls are TRBV7-2 and TRBJ2-3, with TRBD1 matching 8 bases. V lost 5 bases and J lost 2; bases outside the gene matches: 9. CDR1 is SGHTA and CDR2 is FQGNSA in the germline V gene. This CDR3 contains 16 residues. The CDR3 loop reads CASSLRTGTPTDTQYF. The CDR3 coding sequence is TGTGCCAGCAGCCTCCGGACAGGGACACCCACAGATACGCAGTATTTT.

On this clone itself: The same CDR3 also results from other DNA sequences found in this sample. The chain combines TRBV28 with TRBJ1-2, with 8 bases fitting TRBD1. Germline-derived CDR1 and CDR2 are MDHEN and SYDVKM. The CDR3 contains 13 residues. Losses at the gene ends were 6 bases for V and 8 bases for J; bases not matched to a gene: 8. CDR3 nucleotide sequence: TGTGCCAGCAGCTTACAGGGGGTTGGAGGCTACACCTTC. This codes for CASSLQGVGGYTF.

The rearrangement uses TRBV19 and TRBJ1-1; 7 bases align to TRBD1. The CDR3 totals 13 residues. V lost 7 bases to trimming and J lost 1 base; unmatched junction nucleotides: 3. Germline V gene data show CDR1 as LNHDA and CDR2 as SQIVND (reference sequence). The CDR3 coding sequence is TGTGCCAGTACCGGACAGGCGAACACTGAAGCTTTCTTT. The encoded protein is CASTGQANTEAFF.

This sequence joins TRBV7-8 and TRBJ2-3; the D is unclear. Germline V lookup: CDR1 SGHVS, CDR2 FQNEAQ. The CDR3 is 12 amino acids. V dropped 1 base and J dropped 14 bases, with 13 bases sitting between them. This CDR3 reads CASSLVSQLRYF. The DNA of the CDR3 is TGTGCCAGCAGCTTAGTATCACAGTTAAGGTATTTT. Filled out from reference TRBV7-8 and TRBJ2-3, the complete variable domain reads GAGVSQSPRYKVAKRGQDVALRCDPISGHVSLFWYQQALGQGPEFLTYFQNEAQLDKSGLPSDRFFAERPEGSVSTLKIQRTQQEDSAVYLCASSLVSQLRYFGPGTRLTVL.

This clone was detected only once. The chain uses TRBV7-2 and TRBJ2-1, with 10 bases lining up with TRBD2. J was trimmed by 3 bases and V by 2 bases; bases with no gene match: 1. CDR1 is SGHTA, CDR2 FQGNSA, per germline. The CDR3 is 15 amino acids. The CDR3 sequence: CASSLQRGGYNEQFF. The CDR3 region has the DNA TGTGCCAGCAGCTTACAGCGGGGGGGCTACAATGAGCAGTTCTTC.

CDR3 nucleotides: TGTGCCAGCAGCTTAGCACAGGGGGCAAGTGTGCAGTACTTC. It is translated as CASSLAQGASVQYF. This rearrangement joins TRBV7-9 to TRBJ2-7; 9 bases are a match to TRBD1. Trimming at V came to 0 bases and at J to 9 bases, leaving 6 bases not matched to a gene. The CDR3 has 14 residues. From germline, CDR1 is SEHNR and CDR2 FQNEAQ (reference sequence).